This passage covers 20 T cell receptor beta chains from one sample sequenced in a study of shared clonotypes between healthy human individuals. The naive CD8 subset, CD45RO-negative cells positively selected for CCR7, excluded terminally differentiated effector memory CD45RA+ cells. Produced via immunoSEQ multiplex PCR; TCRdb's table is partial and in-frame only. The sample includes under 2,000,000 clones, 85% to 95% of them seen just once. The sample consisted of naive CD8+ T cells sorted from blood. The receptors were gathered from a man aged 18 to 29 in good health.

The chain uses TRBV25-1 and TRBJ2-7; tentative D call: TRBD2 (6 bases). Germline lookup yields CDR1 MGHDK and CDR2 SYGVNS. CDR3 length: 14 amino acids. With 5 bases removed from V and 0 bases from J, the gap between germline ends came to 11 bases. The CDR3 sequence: CASSRAGSSYEQYF. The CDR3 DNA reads TGTGCCAGCAGTAGGGCGGGGTCCTCCTACGAGCAGTACTTC.

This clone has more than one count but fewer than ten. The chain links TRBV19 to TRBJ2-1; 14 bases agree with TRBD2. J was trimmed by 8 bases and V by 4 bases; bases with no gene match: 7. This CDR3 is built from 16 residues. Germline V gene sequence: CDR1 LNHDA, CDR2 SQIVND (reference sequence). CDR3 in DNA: TGTGCCAGTAGTACCGGGACTAGCGGGAGTGGGCATGAGCAGTTCTTC. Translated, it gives CASSTGTSGSGHEQFF.

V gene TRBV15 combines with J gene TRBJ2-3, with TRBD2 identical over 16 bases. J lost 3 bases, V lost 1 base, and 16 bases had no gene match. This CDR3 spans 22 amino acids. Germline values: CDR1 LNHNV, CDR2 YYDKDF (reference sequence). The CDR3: CATSRAQGLGLAGGPLTDTQYF. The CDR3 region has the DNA TGTGCCACCAGCAGAGCCCAGGGATTGGGACTAGCGGGAGGGCCCCTGACAGATACGCAGTATTTT.

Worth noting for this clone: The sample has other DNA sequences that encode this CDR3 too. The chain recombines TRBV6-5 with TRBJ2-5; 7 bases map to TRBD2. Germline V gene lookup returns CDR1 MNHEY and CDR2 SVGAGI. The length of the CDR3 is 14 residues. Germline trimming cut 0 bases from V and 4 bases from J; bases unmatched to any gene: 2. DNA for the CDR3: TGTGCCAGCAGTTACTCCGGCGGGGGAGAGACCCAGTACTTC. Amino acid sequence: CASSYSGGGETQYF.

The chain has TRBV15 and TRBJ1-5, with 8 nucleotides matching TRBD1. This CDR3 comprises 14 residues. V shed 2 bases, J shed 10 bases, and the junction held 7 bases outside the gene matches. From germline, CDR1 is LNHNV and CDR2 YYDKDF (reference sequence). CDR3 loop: CATSRLPGQAPQHF. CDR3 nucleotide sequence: TGTGCCACCAGCAGACTCCCGGGACAGGCACCCCAGCATTTT.

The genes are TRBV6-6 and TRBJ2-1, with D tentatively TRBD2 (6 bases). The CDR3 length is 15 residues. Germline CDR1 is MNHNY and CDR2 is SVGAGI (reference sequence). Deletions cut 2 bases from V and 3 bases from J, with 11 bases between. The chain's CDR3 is CASSYLGGNYNEQFF. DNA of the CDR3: TGTGCCAGCAGTTACCTCGGCGGGAACTACAATGAGCAGTTCTTC.

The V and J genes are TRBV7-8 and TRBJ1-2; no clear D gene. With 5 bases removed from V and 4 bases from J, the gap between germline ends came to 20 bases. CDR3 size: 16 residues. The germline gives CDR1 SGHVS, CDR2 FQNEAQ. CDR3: CASSPEGRGTLYGYTF. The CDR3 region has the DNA TGTGCCAGCAGCCCAGAAGGGCGGGGTACCCTCTATGGCTACACCTTC. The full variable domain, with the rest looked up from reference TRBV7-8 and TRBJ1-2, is GAGVSQSPRYKVAKRGQDVALRCDPISGHVSLFWYQQALGQGPEFLTYFQNEAQLDKSGLPSDRFFAERPEGSVSTLKIQRTQQEDSAVYLCASSPEGRGTLYGYTFGSGTRLTVV.

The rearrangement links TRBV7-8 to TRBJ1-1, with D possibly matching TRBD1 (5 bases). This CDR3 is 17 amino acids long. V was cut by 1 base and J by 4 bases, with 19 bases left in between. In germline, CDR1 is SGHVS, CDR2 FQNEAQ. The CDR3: CASSLGQPRPSGTEAFF. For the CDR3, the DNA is TGTGCCAGCAGCTTAGGACAGCCTCGCCCTTCGGGCACTGAAGCTTTCTTT.

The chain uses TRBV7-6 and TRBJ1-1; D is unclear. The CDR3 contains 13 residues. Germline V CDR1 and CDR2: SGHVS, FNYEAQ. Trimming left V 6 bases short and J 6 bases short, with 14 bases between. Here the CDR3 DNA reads TGTGCCAGCAGTCCACAATGGGGTGCTGAAGCTTTCTTT. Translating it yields CASSPQWGAEAFF.

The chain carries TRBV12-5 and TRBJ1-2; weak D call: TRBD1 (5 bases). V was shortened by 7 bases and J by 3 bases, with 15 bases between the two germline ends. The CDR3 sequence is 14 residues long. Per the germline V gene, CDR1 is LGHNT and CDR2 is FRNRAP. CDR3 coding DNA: TGTGCTAGTGCTCCCCCCGGCAGGGACTATGGCTACACCTTC. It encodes CASAPPGRDYGYTF.

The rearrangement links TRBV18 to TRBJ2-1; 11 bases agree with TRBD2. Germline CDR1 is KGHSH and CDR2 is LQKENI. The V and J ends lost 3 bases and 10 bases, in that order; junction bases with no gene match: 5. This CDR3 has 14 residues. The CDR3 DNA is TGTGCCAGCTCACCGTCGACTAGCGGGGTGGAGCAGTTCTTC. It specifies CASSPSTSGVEQFF.

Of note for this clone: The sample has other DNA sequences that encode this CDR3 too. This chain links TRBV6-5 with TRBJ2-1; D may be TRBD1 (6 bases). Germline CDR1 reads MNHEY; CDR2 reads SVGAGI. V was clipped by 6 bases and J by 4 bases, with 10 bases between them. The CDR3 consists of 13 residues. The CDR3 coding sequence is TGTGCCAGCAGGACACAGGGTTACAATGAGCAGTTCTTC. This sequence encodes CASRTQGYNEQFF.

CDR3 bases: TGCGCCAGCAGCCAAGATGAGACGGGTTACTATACGCAGTATTTT. Amino acid sequence: CASSQDETGYYTQYF. The chain joins TRBV4-3 to TRBJ2-3; no firm D call. This CDR3 comprises 15 residues. Germline V CDR1 and CDR2: LGHNA, YSLEER. V was pared by 0 bases and J by 7 bases, with 14 bases between.

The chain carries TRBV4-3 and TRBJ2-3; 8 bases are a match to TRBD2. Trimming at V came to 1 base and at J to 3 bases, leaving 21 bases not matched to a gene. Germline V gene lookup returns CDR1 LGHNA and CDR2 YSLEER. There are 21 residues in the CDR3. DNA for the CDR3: TGCGCCAGCAGCCAAGTAATGGGAGTCGCGAGCGGGAGTCCAAAGACAGATACGCAGTATTTT. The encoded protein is CASSQVMGVASGSPKTDTQYF.

The CDR3 sequence is CASSLTSTDAYEQYF. In nucleotides, the CDR3 is TGTGCCAGCAGCCTCACCTCGACGGACGCCTACGAGCAGTACTTC. The V gene is TRBV6-1, the J gene TRBJ2-7; the D is unclear. Trimming left V 6 bases short and J 2 bases short, with 17 bases between. Germline values: CDR1 MNHNS, CDR2 SASEGT. The CDR3 is made up of 15 amino acids.

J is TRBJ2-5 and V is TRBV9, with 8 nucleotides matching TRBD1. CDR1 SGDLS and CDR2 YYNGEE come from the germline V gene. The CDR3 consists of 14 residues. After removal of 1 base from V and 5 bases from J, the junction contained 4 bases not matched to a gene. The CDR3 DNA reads TGTGCCAGCAGCGTACACCAGGGGGCCGAGACCCAGTACTTC. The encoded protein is CASSVHQGAETQYF.

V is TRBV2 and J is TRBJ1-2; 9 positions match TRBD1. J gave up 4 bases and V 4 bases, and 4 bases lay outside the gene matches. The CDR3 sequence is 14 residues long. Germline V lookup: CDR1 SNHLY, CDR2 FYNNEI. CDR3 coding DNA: TGTGCCAGCAGTGGACAGGGGGAGACCTATGGCTACACCTTC. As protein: CASSGQGETYGYTF. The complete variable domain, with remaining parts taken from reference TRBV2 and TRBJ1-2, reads EPEVTQTPSHQVTQMGQEVILRCVPISNHLYFYWYRQILGQKVEFLVSFYNNEISEKSEIFDDQFSVERPDGSNFTLKIRSTKLEDSAMYFCASSGQGETYGYTFGSGTRLTVV.

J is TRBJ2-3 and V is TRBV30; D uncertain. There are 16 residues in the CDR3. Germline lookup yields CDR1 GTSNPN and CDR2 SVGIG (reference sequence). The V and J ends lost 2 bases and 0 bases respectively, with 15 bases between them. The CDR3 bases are TGTGCCTGGAGTTCGAGCCTAACAAGTAGCACAGATACGCAGTATTTT. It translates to CAWSSSLTSSTDTQYF.

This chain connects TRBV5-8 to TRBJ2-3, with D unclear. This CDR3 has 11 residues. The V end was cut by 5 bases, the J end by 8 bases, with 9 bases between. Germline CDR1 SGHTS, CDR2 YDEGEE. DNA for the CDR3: TGTGCCAGCAGGCCCGGCGGTACGCAGTATTTT. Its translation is CASRPGGTQYF.

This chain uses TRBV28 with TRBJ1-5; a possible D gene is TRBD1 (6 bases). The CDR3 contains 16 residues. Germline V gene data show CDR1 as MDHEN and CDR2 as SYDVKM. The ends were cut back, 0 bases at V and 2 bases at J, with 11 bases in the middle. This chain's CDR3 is CASSLWRDTGNQPQHF. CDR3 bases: TGTGCCAGCAGTTTATGGAGGGACACTGGCAATCAGCCCCAGCATTTT. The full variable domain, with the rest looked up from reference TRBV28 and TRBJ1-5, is DVKVTQSSRYLVKRTGEKVFLECVQDMDHENMFWYRQDPGLGLRLIYFSYDVKMKEKGDIPEGYSVSREKKERFSLILESASTNQTSMYLCASSLWRDTGNQPQHFGDGTRLSIL.